This entry lists 19 T cell receptor beta chains sequenced from one sample in a study of response to subunit inactivated influenza vaccine. TCRdb ran MiXCR on the RT-PCR reads and lists one entry per CDR3 protein. The sample holds around 580,000 distinct CDR3 sequences, roughly 12% seen once. Specimen: PBMCs from blood, collected on the day of vaccination. All receptors come from a man aged 45 to 65 who received an inactivated influenza vaccine.

The genes are TRBV6-1 and TRBJ2-5; the match to TRBD1 covers 11 bases. There are 14 residues in the CDR3. The germline V gene encodes CDR1 MNHNS and CDR2 SASEGT. The ends lost 7 bases at V and 3 bases at J; junction bases unmatched: 4. The CDR3 DNA follows: TGTGCCAGCAACGTGGGACAGGGGGAAGAGACCCAGTACTTC. Residues: CASNVGQGEETQYF.

This clonotype was seen a handful of times. The genes are TRBV6-2 or TRBV6-3 and TRBJ2-1; D is perhaps TRBD1 (5 bases). The V gene's germline CDR1 is MNHEY and CDR2 SVGEGT. The CDR3 loop spans 13 amino acids. The germline V and J ends were trimmed by 7 bases and 2 bases, with 9 bases remaining between them. The CDR3 nucleotides are TGTGCCAGCAATGACAGTCCCTACAATGAGCAGTTCTTC. Amino acids: CASNDSPYNEQFF.

This clonotype was recorded many times. The chain has TRBV14 and TRBJ2-2, with 7 nucleotides matching TRBD1. Germline V gene data show CDR1 as SGHDN and CDR2 as FVKESK. The V segment lost 3 bases and the J segment 0 bases; nucleotides outside the gene matches: 1. This CDR3 has 15 amino acids. The CDR3 DNA is TGTGCCAGCAGCCAGGGACAGTCGAACACCGGGGAGCTGTTTTTT. Translating gives CASSQGQSNTGELFF. The complete variable domain, with remaining parts taken from reference TRBV14 and TRBJ2-2, reads EAGVTQFPSHSVIEKGQTVTLRCDPISGHDNLYWYRRVMGKEIKFLLHFVKESKQDESGMPNNRFLAERTGGTYSTLKVQPAELEDSGVYFCASSQGQSNTGELFFGEGSRLTVL.

This clonotype occurred a few times. V and J are TRBV25-1 and TRBJ1-3; tentative D call: TRBD1 (5 bases). V lost 4 bases, J lost 4 bases, and 8 bases lay in between. Germline CDR1 MGHDK, CDR2 SYGVNS. The CDR3 has 13 amino acids. DNA of the CDR3: TGTGCCAGCAGTGTCGGGGGAGGAAACACCATATATTTT. It encodes CASSVGGGNTIYF.

This clonotype was found many times. The chain joins TRBV2 to TRBJ2-1; 7 positions match TRBD2. Germline lookup yields CDR1 SNHLY and CDR2 FYNNEI. The CDR3 has 17 amino acids. Trimming at V came to 6 bases and at J to 4 bases, leaving 15 bases not matched to a gene. The CDR3 spells CASSPLSGGDLYNEQFF. CDR3 DNA sequence: TGTGCCAGCAGCCCCTTAAGTGGGGGGGATCTTTACAATGAGCAGTTCTTC.

As concerns this clonotype: An end of the junction does not agree with germline; a read error may underlie this. This chain joins TRBV5-1 and TRBJ2-3; 7 nucleotides line up with TRBD1. Germline V gives CDR1 SGHRS, CDR2 YFSETQ. The CDR3 length is 15 residues. This chain's CDR3 is CTSSSGQTYTDTQYF. The CDR3, as DNA: TGCACCAGCAGCTCGGGACAGACCTACACAGATACGCAGTATTTT.

V gene TRBV15 combines with J gene TRBJ2-3; 13 bases match TRBD2. V was pared by 2 bases and J by 4 bases, with 3 bases of the junction left unmatched. CDR1 and CDR2 from the germline V gene are LNHNV and YYDKDF (reference sequence). CDR3 length: 16 residues. For the CDR3, the DNA is TGTGCCACCAGCAGACGGACTAGCGGGAGTGCAGATACGCAGTATTTT. Amino acid sequence: CATSRRTSGSADTQYF.

The rearrangement joins TRBV5-1 to TRBJ2-1; the match to TRBD2 covers 7 bases. Germline V CDR1 and CDR2: SGHRS, YFSETQ. CDR3 length equals 16 residues. J lost 5 bases, V lost 0 bases, and 8 bases had no gene match. In DNA, the CDR3 is TGCGCCAGCAGCTTGGCCCCTCGCGGGAGTAACAATGAGCAGTTCTTC. This translates into CASSLAPRGSNNEQFF.

The chain combines TRBV14 with TRBJ1-1; no reliable D call. The CDR3 is made up of 14 amino acids. Germline-derived CDR1 and CDR2 are SGHDN and FVKESK. V was clipped by 3 bases and J by 4 bases, with 12 bases between them. This CDR3 reads CASSQAGWGTEAFF. The CDR3 DNA is TGTGCCAGCAGCCAGGCTGGGTGGGGCACTGAAGCTTTCTTT. The full variable domain, completed using reference TRBV14 and TRBJ1-1, is EAGVTQFPSHSVIEKGQTVTLRCDPISGHDNLYWYRRVMGKEIKFLLHFVKESKQDESGMPNNRFLAERTGGTYSTLKVQPAELEDSGVYFCASSQAGWGTEAFFGQGTRLTVV.

This clonotype appeared a few times. The genes are TRBV20-1 and TRBJ2-3; 11 positions match TRBD2. After removal of 1 base from V and 3 bases from J, the junction contained 12 bases not matched to a gene. CDR1 is DFQATT and CDR2 is SNEGSKA in the germline V gene (reference sequence). The CDR3 runs to 18 residues. The DNA of the CDR3 is TGCAGTGCTAGAGGGCTAGCGGGAGGCCAATGGGGTACAGATACGCAGTATTTT. Encoded protein: CSARGLAGGQWGTDTQYF.

This clonotype has only a few counts. The V and J genes are TRBV28 and TRBJ2-1; 8 positions agree with TRBD1. CDR3 length: 14 residues. V shed 5 bases, J shed 9 bases, and the junction held 9 bases outside the gene matches. Germline V gives CDR1 MDHEN, CDR2 SYDVKM. DNA of the CDR3: TGTGCCAGCAGTCCGAGACCAGGGGGCGTTGAGCAGTTCTTC. This gives the protein CASSPRPGGVEQFF. The complete variable domain, with remaining parts taken from reference TRBV28 and TRBJ2-1, reads DVKVTQSSRYLVKRTGEKVFLECVQDMDHENMFWYRQDPGLGLRLIYFSYDVKMKEKGDIPEGYSVSREKKERFSLILESASTNQTSMYLCASSPRPGGVEQFFGPGTRLTVL.

This clonotype turned up a few times. CDR3 region: CASSLGVASQSYEQYF. Written as DNA, the CDR3 is TGCGCCAGCAGCTTGGGGGTGGCTTCACAATCCTACGAGCAGTACTTC. V is TRBV5-1 and J is TRBJ2-7; D is unclear. The CDR3 sequence is 16 residues long. Germline CDR1 and CDR2: SGHRS and YFSETQ. V was cut by 0 bases and J by 1 base, with 14 bases left in between.

This clonotype was seen many times. This rearrangement joins TRBV12-3 or TRBV12-4 to TRBJ1-1; TRBD1 might be the D (5 bases). CDR3 length: 13 amino acids. The V end lost 3 bases, the J end lost 4 bases, and 9 bases lay between the germline ends. The CDR3 DNA reads TGTGCCAGCAGTTTGTACGGGGGCACTGAAGCTTTCTTT. Protein product: CASSLYGGTEAFF.

This clonotype occurred a few times. V usage is TRBV12-3 or TRBV12-4 and J usage is TRBJ1-5; D gene ambiguous. The CDR3 is 13 residues long. Trimming left V 5 bases short and J 9 bases short, with 14 bases between. The CDR3 DNA sequence: TGTGCCAGCAGTCTGGACGTGCCGTGGCCCCAGCATTTT. Amino acid sequence: CASSLDVPWPQHF.

This clonotype was seen only a few times. The chain recombines TRBV6-5 with TRBJ2-2, with 7 bases identical to TRBD1. There are 17 residues in the CDR3. V dropped 2 bases and J dropped 2; count of bases not matched to a gene: 8. Germline V gene data show CDR1 as MNHEY and CDR2 as SVGAGI. In DNA form, the CDR3 reads TGTGCCAGCAGTTACCTACCCGGGACAGTAAACACCGGGGAGCTGTTTTTT. Its translation is CASSYLPGTVNTGELFF.

This clonotype showed up many times. V and J are TRBV15 and TRBJ2-3; D might be TRBD2 (6 bases). With 6 bases removed from V and 4 bases from J, the gap between germline ends came to 11 bases. Germline V CDR1 and CDR2: LNHNV, YYDKDF (reference sequence). The length of the CDR3 is 13 residues. The CDR3 loop is CATRAGGSDTQYF. The CDR3 nucleotides are TGTGCCACCAGGGCCGGAGGGTCAGATACGCAGTATTTT.

The V and J genes are TRBV7-8 and TRBJ2-3; TRBD2 matches at 8 bases. Looked up from germline, CDR1 is SGHVS and CDR2 is FQNEAQ. Trimming removed 6 bases from V and 2 bases from J; junction bases left unmatched: 10. The CDR3 runs to 16 residues. The CDR3 coding sequence is TGTGCCAGCAGAAAATTTAGCGGGGAAATCACAGATACGCAGTATTTT. This sequence encodes CASRKFSGEITDTQYF.

In its sample, this clonotype was seen a few times. The chain combines TRBV5-1 with TRBJ1-2, with 7 bases that match TRBD1. This CDR3 has 14 amino acids. J lost 8 bases, V lost 0 bases, and 7 bases had no gene match. Looked up from germline, CDR1 is SGHRS and CDR2 is YFSETQ. The CDR3 DNA follows: TGCGCCAGCAGCTTGGATGTGACAGGGCCCGGCTACACCTTC. It is translated as CASSLDVTGPGYTF.

The chain carries TRBV12-3 or TRBV12-4 and TRBJ2-2; the D gene is possibly TRBD2 (5 bases). The CDR3 runs 11 residues. The germline V and J ends were trimmed by 8 bases and 8 bases, with 9 bases remaining between them. This chain's CDR3 is CASCRRGELFF. The CDR3 DNA reads as TGTGCCAGCTGCCGGAGGGGGGAGCTGTTTTTT.